This TCR beta chain was sequenced during a study of human T cells and chemical hapten exposure. Study in general: Across the whole study, which lasted about 5.5 months, patients were given diphenylcyclopropenone on the scalp once a week.

Described time point: patch test 2, 6 weeks after DPC sensitization. The treatment here: therapeutic diphenylcyclopropenone sensitization with weekly scalp DPC. V lost 2 bases and J lost 7; bases outside the gene matches: 7. The CDR3 runs to 16 residues. Germline V gives CDR1 SGHDT, CDR2 YYEEEE. Findings and caveats of the study: Expanded TCRs clustered into significantly more large CDR3 similarity groups than controls, the analysis revealed. Donor immune responses may differ from healthy people's, since all donors had alopecia. With regard to DPC sensitization, TCRs above 1 in 1000 frequency did not change.

TCRdb re-called the RACE reads with MiXCR, one entry per CDR3 protein. Seen here are 42,000 or so distinct CDR3 sequences, just under 9% observed once, and the top ten hold 15%. A remark on this clonotype: Its antigen remains unknown.

Here the sequenced sample was whole blood, taken in connection with sensitization to the hapten diphenylcyclopropenone (DPC). The receptor comes from a woman aged 35 to 49 with alopecia areata. Some clones in this sample may be carry-over from other donors' samples. V gene TRBV5-6 combines with J gene TRBJ2-1, with 12 positions matching TRBD1. The CDR3 spells CASSLWGTGGWNEQFF. CDR3 DNA sequence: TGTGCCAGCAGCTTATGGGGGACAGGGGGCTGGAATGAGCAGTTCTTC. Complete variable domain (other parts from reference TRBV5-6 and TRBJ2-1): DAGVTQSPTHLIKTRGQQVTLRCSPKSGHDTVSWYQQALGQGPQFIFQYYEEEERQRGNFPDRFSGHQFPNYSSELNVNALLLGDSALYLCASSLWGTGGWNEQFFGPGTRLTVL.